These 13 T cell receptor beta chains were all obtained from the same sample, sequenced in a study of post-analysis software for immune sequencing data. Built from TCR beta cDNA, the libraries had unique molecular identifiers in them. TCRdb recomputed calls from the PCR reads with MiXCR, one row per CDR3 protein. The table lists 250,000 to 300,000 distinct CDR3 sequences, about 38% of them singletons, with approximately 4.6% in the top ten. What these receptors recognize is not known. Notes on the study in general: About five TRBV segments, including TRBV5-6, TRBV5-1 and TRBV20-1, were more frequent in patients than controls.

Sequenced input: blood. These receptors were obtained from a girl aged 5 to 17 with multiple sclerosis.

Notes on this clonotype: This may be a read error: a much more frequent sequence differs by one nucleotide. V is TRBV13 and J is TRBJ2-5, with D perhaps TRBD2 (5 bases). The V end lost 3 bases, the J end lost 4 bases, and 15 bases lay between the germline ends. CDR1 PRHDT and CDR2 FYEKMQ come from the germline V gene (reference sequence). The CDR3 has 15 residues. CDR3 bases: TGTGCCAGCAGCTTGGGCGGCCGGCGGGTAGAGACCCAGTACTTC. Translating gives CASSLGGRRVETQYF.

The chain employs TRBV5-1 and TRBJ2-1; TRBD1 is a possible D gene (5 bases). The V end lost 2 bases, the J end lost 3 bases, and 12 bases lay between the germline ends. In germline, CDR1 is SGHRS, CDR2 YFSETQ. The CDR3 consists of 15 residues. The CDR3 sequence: CASSLQALGYNEQFF. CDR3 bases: TGCGCCAGCAGCTTACAGGCTCTTGGCTACAATGAGCAGTTCTTC.

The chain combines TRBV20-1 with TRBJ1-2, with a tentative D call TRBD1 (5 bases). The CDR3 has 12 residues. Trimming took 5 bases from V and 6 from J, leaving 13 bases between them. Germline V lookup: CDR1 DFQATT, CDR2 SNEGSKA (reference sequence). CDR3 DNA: TGCAGTGCTCCCCGGGGGGGGGATGGCTACACCTTC. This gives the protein CSAPRGGDGYTF.

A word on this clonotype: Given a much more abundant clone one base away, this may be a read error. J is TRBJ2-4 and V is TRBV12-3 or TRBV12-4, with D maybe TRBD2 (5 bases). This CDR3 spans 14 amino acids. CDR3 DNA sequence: TGTGCCTGCAGTCCGTTGGGGAGAGGAAACATTCAGTACTTC. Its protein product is CACSPLGRGNIQYF.

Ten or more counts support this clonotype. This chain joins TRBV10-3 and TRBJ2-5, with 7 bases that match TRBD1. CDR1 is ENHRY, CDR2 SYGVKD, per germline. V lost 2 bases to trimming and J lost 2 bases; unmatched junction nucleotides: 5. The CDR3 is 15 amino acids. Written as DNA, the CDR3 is TGTGCCATCAGTGAGAGTCGACAGGGACAAGAGACCCAGTACTTC. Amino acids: CAISESRQGQETQYF.

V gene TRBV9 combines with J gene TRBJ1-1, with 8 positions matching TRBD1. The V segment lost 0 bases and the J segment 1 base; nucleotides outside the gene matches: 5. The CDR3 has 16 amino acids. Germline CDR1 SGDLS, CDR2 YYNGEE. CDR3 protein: CASSVDSRGRNTEAFF. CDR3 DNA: TGTGCCAGCAGCGTAGACTCCAGGGGGCGGAACACTGAAGCTTTCTTT.

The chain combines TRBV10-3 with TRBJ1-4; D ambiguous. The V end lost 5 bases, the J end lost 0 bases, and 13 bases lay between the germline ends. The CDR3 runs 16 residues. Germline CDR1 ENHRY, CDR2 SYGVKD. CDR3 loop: CAISPNSYATNEKLFF. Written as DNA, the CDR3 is TGTGCCATCAGTCCGAATTCCTATGCAACTAATGAAAAACTGTTTTTT.

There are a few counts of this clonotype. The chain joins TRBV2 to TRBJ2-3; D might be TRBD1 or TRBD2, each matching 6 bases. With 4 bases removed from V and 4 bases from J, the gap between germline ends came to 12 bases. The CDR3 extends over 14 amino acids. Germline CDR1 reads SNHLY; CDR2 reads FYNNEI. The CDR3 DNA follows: TGTGCCAGCAGTGGGGGGGCGAACGCAGATACGCAGTATTTT. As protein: CASSGGANADTQYF.

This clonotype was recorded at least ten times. The CDR3 spells CASSLDPSYTLHF. The CDR3, as DNA: TGTGCCAGCAGCTTAGACCCGTCCTATACCCTCCACTTT. The chain links TRBV7-9 to TRBJ1-6; D unclear. With 1 base removed from V and 14 bases from J, the gap between germline ends came to 12 bases. The germline gives CDR1 SEHNR, CDR2 FQNEAQ (reference sequence). This CDR3 has 13 residues.

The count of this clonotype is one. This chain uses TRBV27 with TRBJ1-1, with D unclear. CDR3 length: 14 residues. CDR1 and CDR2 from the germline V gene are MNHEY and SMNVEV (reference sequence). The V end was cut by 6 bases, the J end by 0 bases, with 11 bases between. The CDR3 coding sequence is TGTGCCAGCAGGTTCGGGAACATGAACACTGAAGCTTTCTTT. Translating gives CASRFGNMNTEAFF.

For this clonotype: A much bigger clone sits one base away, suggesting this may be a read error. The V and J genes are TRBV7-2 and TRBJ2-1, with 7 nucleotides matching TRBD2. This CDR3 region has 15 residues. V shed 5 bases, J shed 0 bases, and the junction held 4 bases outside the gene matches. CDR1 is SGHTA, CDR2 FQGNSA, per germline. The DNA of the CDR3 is TGTGCCAGCAGCGAGAGCGGGGTCTCCTACAATGAGCAGTTCTTC. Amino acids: CASSESGVSYNEQFF.

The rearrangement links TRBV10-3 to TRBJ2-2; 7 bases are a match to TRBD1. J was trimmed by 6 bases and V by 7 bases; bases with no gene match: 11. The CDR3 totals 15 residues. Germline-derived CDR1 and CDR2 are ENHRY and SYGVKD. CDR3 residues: CAIKEDRQGPGELFF. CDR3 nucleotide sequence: TGTGCCATCAAAGAAGACAGACAGGGACCCGGGGAGCTGTTTTTT.

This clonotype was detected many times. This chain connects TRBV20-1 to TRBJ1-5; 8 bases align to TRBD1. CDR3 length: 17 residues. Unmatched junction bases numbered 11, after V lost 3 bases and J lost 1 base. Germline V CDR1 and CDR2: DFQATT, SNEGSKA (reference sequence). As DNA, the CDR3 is TGCAGTGCTAGTCCCGGACAGGGAATATGGAGCAATCAGCCCCAGCATTTT. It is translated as CSASPGQGIWSNQPQHF.